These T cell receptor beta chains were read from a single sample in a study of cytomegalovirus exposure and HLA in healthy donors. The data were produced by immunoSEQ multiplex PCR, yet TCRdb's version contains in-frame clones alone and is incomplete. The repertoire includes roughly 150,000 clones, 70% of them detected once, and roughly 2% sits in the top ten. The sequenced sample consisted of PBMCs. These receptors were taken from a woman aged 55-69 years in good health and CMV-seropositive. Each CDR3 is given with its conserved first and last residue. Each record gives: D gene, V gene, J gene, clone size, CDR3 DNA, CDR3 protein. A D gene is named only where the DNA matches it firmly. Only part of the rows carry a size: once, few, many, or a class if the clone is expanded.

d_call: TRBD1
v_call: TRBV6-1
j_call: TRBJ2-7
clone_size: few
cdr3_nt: TGTGCCAGCAGTGAAGCGGGACAGCTCTACGAGCAGTACTTC
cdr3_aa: CASSEAGQLYEQYF

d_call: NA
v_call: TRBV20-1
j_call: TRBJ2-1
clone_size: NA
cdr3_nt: TGCAGTGCTAGGTCTCGTGAGCAGTTCTTC
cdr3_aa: CSARSREQFF

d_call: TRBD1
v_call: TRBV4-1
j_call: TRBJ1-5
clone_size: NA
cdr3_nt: TGCGCCAGCAGCCGTGGGGGACAGGGAGTCAATCAGCCCCAGCATTTT
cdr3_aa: CASSRGGQGVNQPQHF

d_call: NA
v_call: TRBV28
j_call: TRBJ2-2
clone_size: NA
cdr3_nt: TGTGCCAGCAGTTTAGGAGGGGCCAGCGCCACCGGGGAGCTGTTTTTT
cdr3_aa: CASSLGGASATGELFF

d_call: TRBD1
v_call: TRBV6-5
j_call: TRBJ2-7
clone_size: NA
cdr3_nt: TGTGCCAGTTCAACAGGGGGGAGCTCCTACGAGCAGTACTTC
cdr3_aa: CASSTGGSSYEQYF

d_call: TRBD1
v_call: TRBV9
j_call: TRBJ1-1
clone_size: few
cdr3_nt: TGTGCCAGCAGCGCGTTAGGGACAGCGAACACTGAAGCTTTCTTT
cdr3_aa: CASSALGTANTEAFF

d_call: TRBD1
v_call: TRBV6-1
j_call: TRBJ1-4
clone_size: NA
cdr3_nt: TGTGCCAGCAGTGTTGGGACAGGGGGCTATGAAAAACTGTTTTTT
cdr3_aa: CASSVGTGGYEKLFF

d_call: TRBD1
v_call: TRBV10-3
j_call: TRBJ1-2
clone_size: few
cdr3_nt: TGTGCCATCAGGGGTACGACAGGGACCTATGGCTACACCTTC
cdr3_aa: CAIRGTTGTYGYTF

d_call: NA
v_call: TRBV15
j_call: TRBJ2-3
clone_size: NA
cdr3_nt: TGTGCCACCAGCAAGAGACAGGGCGGGGGCACAGATACGCAGTATTTT
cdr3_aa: CATSKRQGGGTDTQYF

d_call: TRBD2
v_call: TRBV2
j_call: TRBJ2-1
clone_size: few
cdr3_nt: TGTGCCAGCATGCGGGCTAGCGGTAACTCCTACAATGAGCAGTTCTTC
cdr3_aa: CASMRASGNSYNEQFF

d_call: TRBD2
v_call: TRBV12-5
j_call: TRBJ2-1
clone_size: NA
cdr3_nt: TGTGCTAGTGGTTTGGTCTTTGCTGGGGAGGGTGGTGAGCAGTTCTTC
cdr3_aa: CASGLVFAGEGGEQFF

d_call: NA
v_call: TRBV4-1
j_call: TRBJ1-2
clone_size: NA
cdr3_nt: TGCGCCAGCAGCCAACTCGGGGGGGATGGCTACACCTTC
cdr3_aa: CASSQLGGDGYTF

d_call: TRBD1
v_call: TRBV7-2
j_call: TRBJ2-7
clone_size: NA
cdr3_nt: TGTGCCAGCAGCTTTAATCCCGGGACAGAAGGGAGGTACTTC
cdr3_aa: CASSFNPGTEGRYF

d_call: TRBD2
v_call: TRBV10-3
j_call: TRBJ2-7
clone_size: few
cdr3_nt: TGTGCCATCAGTGGCGGGAGGGCCTACGAGCAGTACTTC
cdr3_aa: CAISGGRAYEQYF